Below, 30 T cell receptor beta chains from the same sample are listed, as sequenced in a study of control samples from healthy donors and cancer patients. Clones were sequenced by immunoSEQ multiplex PCR, and TCRdb holds only the in-frame ones, with some missing. The repertoire holds fewer than 120,000 clones, with 85% to 90% as singletons. The sequencing sample was made of PBMCs. The receptor set was obtained from a woman aged 60 to 75 with lung cancer.

The chain carries TRBV19 and TRBJ2-1; the D gene is possibly TRBD1 (5 bases). V was cut by 3 bases and J by 9 bases, with 15 bases left in between. The CDR3 sequence is 14 residues long. Germline CDR1 and CDR2: LNHDA and SQIVND (reference sequence). The CDR3 nucleotides are TGTGCCAGTAGTATCCCGCCAAGTGGGGCTGAGCAGTTCTTC. Translating gives CASSIPPSGAEQFF.

The V gene is TRBV9, the J gene TRBJ2-7, with 8 bases fitting TRBD1. The germline CDR1 and CDR2 sequences are SGDLS and YYNGEE. The CDR3 extends over 15 amino acids. V lost 9 bases to trimming and J lost 9 bases; unmatched junction nucleotides: 20. Here the CDR3 reads CATESPGQEGGRQYF. The CDR3 DNA follows: TGTGCCACTGAGAGTCCGGGACAGGAAGGGGGTCGGCAGTACTTC.

The genes are TRBV7-3 and TRBJ2-1; D is perhaps TRBD2 (5 bases). Trimming removed 2 bases from V and 6 bases from J, with 14 bases in between. CDR3 size: 15 residues. Germline V lookup: CDR1 SGHTA, CDR2 FQGTGA. For the CDR3, the DNA is TGTGCCAGCAGCTTACTAGCCGGCTCCCCCAATGAGCAGTTCTTC. This translates into CASSLLAGSPNEQFF.

The gene calls are TRBV6-5 and TRBJ2-5; D is possibly TRBD2 (6 bases). The CDR3 has 14 residues. Trimming removed 2 bases from V and 4 bases from J, with 11 bases in between. Germline V gives CDR1 MNHEY, CDR2 SVGAGI. Written as DNA, the CDR3 is TGTGCCAGCAGTTACACGGGGGTGGGAGAGACCCAGTACTTC. As protein: CASSYTGVGETQYF.

The chain has TRBV7-2 and TRBJ1-4; tentatively, D is TRBD1 (6 bases). V was cut by 5 bases and J by 5 bases, with 12 bases left in between. In germline, CDR1 is SGHTA, CDR2 FQGNSA. CDR3 length: 14 residues. The CDR3 is CASSPETGNEKLFF. The DNA of the CDR3 is TGTGCCAGCAGCCCTGAGACAGGCAATGAAAAACTGTTTTTT.

V usage is TRBV4-2 and J usage is TRBJ1-4; D remains ambiguous. Trimming removed 6 bases at V and 3 bases at J, with 11 bases between. This CDR3 comprises 14 residues. The germline CDR1 and CDR2 sequences are LGHNA and YNFKEQ. The chain's CDR3 is CASRSERANEKLFF. Here the CDR3 DNA reads TGTGCCAGCAGGTCAGAACGGGCTAATGAAAAACTGTTTTTT.

V and J are TRBV6-5 and TRBJ1-1; 7 nucleotides align to TRBD1. Germline lookup yields CDR1 MNHEY and CDR2 SVGAGI. V lost 7 bases, J lost 7 bases, and 9 bases stayed unmatched. The CDR3 runs to 13 residues. The CDR3 coding sequence is TGTGCCAGCAATCCGGGACAGAAAATTGAAGCTTTCTTT. As protein: CASNPGQKIEAFF.

J is TRBJ1-2 and V is TRBV5-4; 11 bases agree with TRBD1. V shed 3 bases, J shed 4 bases, and the junction held 5 bases outside the gene matches. Germline V gene sequence: CDR1 SGHNT, CDR2 YYREEE (reference sequence). This CDR3 is built from 15 residues. CDR3 residues: CASSSRTGGSYGYTF. CDR3 bases: TGTGCCAGCAGCTCTCGGACAGGGGGCAGCTATGGCTACACCTTC.

The gene calls are TRBV11-2 and TRBJ2-5, with D tentatively TRBD2 (5 bases). The germline CDR1 and CDR2 sequences are SGHAT and FQNNGV. The CDR3 has 15 amino acids. V was clipped by 4 bases and J by 3 bases, with 15 bases between them. The CDR3: CASSSIFDYEETQYF. DNA for the CDR3: TGTGCCAGCAGCTCGATATTTGACTACGAAGAGACCCAGTACTTC. Combining the CDR3 with reference TRBV11-2 and TRBJ2-5 gives the whole variable domain EAGVAQSPRYKIIEKRQSVAFWCNPISGHATLYWYQQILGQGPKLLIQFQNNGVVDDSQLPKDRFSAERLKGVDSTLKIQPAKLEDSAVYLCASSSIFDYEETQYFGPGTRLLVL.

The chain couples TRBV5-8 to TRBJ1-2; D remains unclear. Germline V lookup: CDR1 SGHTS, CDR2 YDEGEE. CDR3 size: 13 residues. Trimming removed 0 bases at V and 4 bases at J, with 7 bases between. The CDR3 DNA reads as TGTGCCAGCAGCTTGGGAAGGATCTATGGCTACACCTTC. This encodes CASSLGRIYGYTF. The variable domain in full, completed from reference TRBV5-8 and TRBJ1-2, reads EAGVTQSPTHLIKTRGQQATLRCSPISGHTSVYWYQQALGLGLQFLLWYDEGEERNRGNFPPRFSGRQFPNYSSELNVNALELEDSALYLCASSLGRIYGYTFGSGTRLTVV.

The chain links TRBV19 to TRBJ1-2; D gene ambiguous. Germline-derived CDR1 and CDR2 are LNHDA and SQIVND (reference sequence). V lost 0 bases to trimming and J lost 1 base, with 15 bases between them. The CDR3 sequence is 17 residues long. CDR3 protein: CASSIEATTSVNYGYTF. DNA of the CDR3: TGTGCCAGTAGTATAGAGGCAACTACGTCGGTTAACTATGGCTACACCTTC.

The chain has TRBV5-1 and TRBJ2-3; D possibly corresponds to TRBD1 (5 bases). V dropped 5 bases and J dropped 3 bases, with 19 bases sitting between them. Germline lookup yields CDR1 SGHRS and CDR2 YFSETQ. The CDR3 contains 16 residues. This CDR3 is CASSSTGEKGTDTQYF. CDR3 bases: TGCGCCAGCAGTTCCACAGGAGAAAAGGGGACAGATACGCAGTATTTT. Filled out from reference TRBV5-1 and TRBJ2-3, the complete variable domain reads KAGVTQTPRYLIKTRGQQVTLSCSPISGHRSVSWYQQTPGQGLQFLFEYFSETQRNKGNFPGRFSGRQFSNSRSEMNVSTLELGDSALYLCASSSTGEKGTDTQYFGPGTRLTVL.

V usage is TRBV7-3 and J usage is TRBJ1-1, with D maybe TRBD1 (6 bases). Germline lookup yields CDR1 SGHTA and CDR2 FQGTGA. V was pared by 5 bases and J by 0 bases, with 13 bases between. This CDR3 has 15 residues. CDR3 in amino acids: CASSPSGQLNTEAFF. Written as DNA, the CDR3 is TGTGCCAGCAGCCCAAGCGGACAGCTGAACACTGAAGCTTTCTTT.

The chain's CDR3 is CAWSAQLEVYSNQPQHF. The CDR3 coding sequence is TGTGCCTGGAGTGCCCAGCTGGAAGTTTATAGCAATCAGCCCCAGCATTTT. V gene TRBV30 combines with J gene TRBJ1-5; no clear D. Trimming removed 1 base from V and 0 bases from J, with 16 bases in between. The CDR3 sequence is 17 residues long. Per the germline V gene, CDR1 is GTSNPN and CDR2 is SVGIG (reference sequence).

This clone is a singleton in its sample. The CDR3 sequence: CAWSTQGIAEAFF. The CDR3 DNA is TGTGCCTGGAGTACACAGGGGATCGCTGAAGCTTTCTTT. The genes are TRBV30 and TRBJ1-1; 7 bases agree with TRBD1. CDR1 GTSNPN and CDR2 SVGIG come from the germline V gene (reference sequence). The CDR3 runs to 13 residues. V dropped 2 bases and J dropped 6; count of bases not matched to a gene: 6.

This clone was seen once. The chain joins TRBV7-8 to TRBJ2-2; no clear D. This CDR3 spans 13 amino acids. Germline loops: CDR1 SGHVS, CDR2 FQNEAQ. Trimming removed 2 bases from V and 3 bases from J, with 4 bases in between. The CDR3 DNA follows: TGTGCCAGCAGCTTAAGGCACACCGGGGAGCTGTTTTTT. Amino acid sequence: CASSLRHTGELFF. Variable domain in full (rest from reference TRBV7-8 and TRBJ2-2): GAGVSQSPRYKVAKRGQDVALRCDPISGHVSLFWYQQALGQGPEFLTYFQNEAQLDKSGLPSDRFFAERPEGSVSTLKIQRTQQEDSAVYLCASSLRHTGELFFGEGSRLTVL.

The chain combines TRBV6-1 with TRBJ2-3; D ambiguous. V was clipped by 2 bases and J by 4 bases, with 4 bases between them. The CDR3 covers 12 residues. Germline assignment: CDR1 MNHNS and CDR2 SASEGT. The CDR3 DNA is TGTGCCAGCAGTGAATCCGCAGATACGCAGTATTTT. Translated, it gives CASSESADTQYF.

This chain uses TRBV3-1 (or the pseudogene TRBV3-2) with TRBJ1-1; D is unclear. This CDR3 is built from 13 residues. V lost 4 bases and J lost 3, with 9 bases in between. The V gene's germline CDR1 is LGHDT and CDR2 YNNKEL (reference sequence). The DNA of the CDR3 is TGTGCCAGCAGCCCCGCGCCGGACACTGAAGCTTTCTTT. Protein: CASSPAPDTEAFF.

As DNA, the CDR3 is TGTGCCAGTAGTATAGTATACAGTCCAAGCCCAGATACGCAGTATTTT. This gives the protein CASSIVYSPSPDTQYF. The J gene is TRBJ2-3, the V gene TRBV19; no definite D call. Germline CDR1 LNHDA, CDR2 SQIVND (reference sequence). This CDR3 is built from 16 residues. Deletions cut 1 base from V and 4 bases from J, with 15 bases between. The full variable domain, rest sourced from reference TRBV19 and TRBJ2-3, is DGGITQSPKYLFRKEGQNVTLSCEQNLNHDAMYWYRQDPGQGLRLIYYSQIVNDFQKGDIAEGYSVSREKKESFPLTVTSAQKNPTAFYLCASSIVYSPSPDTQYFGPGTRLTVL.

This clone has a handful of counts. The rearrangement joins TRBV2 to TRBJ2-3; D remains unclear. CDR1 is SNHLY, CDR2 FYNNEI, per germline. The CDR3 has 10 residues. With 8 bases removed from V and 5 bases from J, the gap between germline ends came to 5 bases. The CDR3 DNA reads TGTGCCAGCGAGGAAGATACGCAGTATTTT. It yields the protein CASEEDTQYF.

V usage is TRBV2 and J usage is TRBJ1-1; D possibly corresponds to TRBD1 (5 bases). Trimming left V 8 bases short and J 3 bases short, with 16 bases between. Germline V gene lookup returns CDR1 SNHLY and CDR2 FYNNEI. The CDR3 length is 14 residues. CDR3 sequence: CASLGDGLYTEAFF. The CDR3 bases are TGTGCCAGCCTGGGGGACGGCTTATACACTGAAGCTTTCTTT.

The rearrangement uses TRBV6-5 and TRBJ1-5, with 10 positions matching TRBD1. This CDR3 comprises 14 residues. Germline values: CDR1 MNHEY, CDR2 SVGAGI. Trimming at V came to 5 bases and at J to 4 bases, leaving 2 bases not matched to a gene. The CDR3 bases are TGTGCCAGCAGTCGGACAGGGGGTAATCAGCCCCAGCATTTT. Its protein is CASSRTGGNQPQHF.

The chain is built from TRBV10-3 and TRBJ2-1; unclear D gene. Germline CDR1 is ENHRY and CDR2 is SYGVKD. This CDR3 is built from 15 residues. Trimming removed 3 bases from V and 0 bases from J, with 9 bases in between. CDR3 bases: TGTGCCATCAGTGAACAAATGAGCTCCTACAATGAGCAGTTCTTC. It codes for CAISEQMSSYNEQFF.

The CDR3: CASIRGTYNEQFF. Written as DNA, the CDR3 is TGTGCCAGCATCCGCGGGACCTACAATGAGCAGTTCTTC. The chain is built from TRBV6-5 and TRBJ2-1, with a possible D match to TRBD2 (6 bases). There are 13 residues in the CDR3. V lost 7 bases and J lost 2, with 9 bases in between. The germline CDR1 and CDR2 sequences are MNHEY and SVGAGI.

The gene calls are TRBV5-6 and TRBJ2-5, with D perhaps being TRBD1 or TRBD2 (7 bases each). Germline V gives CDR1 SGHDT, CDR2 YYEEEE. Between the trimmed V and J ends, which lost 6 bases and 5 bases, there was a span of 14 bases. The CDR3 has 13 amino acids. The CDR3 DNA sequence: TGTGCCAGCAACAGACAGGGAGGGGAGACCCAGTACTTC. Residues: CASNRQGGETQYF.

The rearrangement joins TRBV7-2 to TRBJ2-1; TRBD2 aligns across 14 bases. CDR1 SGHTA and CDR2 FQGNSA come from the germline V gene. With V trimmed by 2 bases and J by 7 bases, 4 bases remained unmatched. The CDR3 is 16 residues long. CDR3 bases: TGTGCCAGCAGCTTATTCCGACTAGCGGGGGGGAATGAGCAGTTCTTC. It yields the protein CASSLFRLAGGNEQFF.

Comments on this clone: One junction end disagrees with the germline gene, perhaps due to a read error. Other DNA sequences of this sample code for an identical CDR3. The genes are TRBV7-8 and TRBJ2-3; 11 bases map to TRBD1. The CDR3 contains 18 residues. Germline V gives CDR1 SGHVS, CDR2 FQNEAQ. CDR3 region: CASSLYQRTGGLTDTQYF. In DNA, the CDR3 is TGCGCCAGCAGCTTATATCAACGGACAGGGGGCTTAACAGATACGCAGTATTTT.

The V gene is TRBV14, the J gene TRBJ1-1, with 7 bases aligning to TRBD1. This CDR3 has 14 amino acids. Germline V CDR1 and CDR2: SGHDN, FVKESK. J gave up 4 bases and V 3 bases, and 5 bases lay outside the gene matches. The CDR3 region is CASSQVDRVTEAFF. The CDR3 nucleotides read TGTGCCAGCAGCCAGGTTGACAGGGTCACTGAAGCTTTCTTT.

The rearrangement joins TRBV6-2 or TRBV6-3 to TRBJ1-1; 9 bases are shared with TRBD1. This CDR3 contains 17 residues. The junction had 6 bases not matched to a gene; V was cut back by 0 bases and J by 1 base. Germline V gene sequence: CDR1 MNHEY, CDR2 SVGEGT. The CDR3 is CASSYSGQGRRNTEAFF. The CDR3 nucleotides read TGTGCCAGCAGTTACTCCGGACAGGGGCGCAGGAACACTGAAGCTTTCTTT.

CDR3 sequence reads: CSVEAEGRTGNTIYF. The DNA of the CDR3 is TGCAGCGTTGAAGCGGAGGGGAGAACTGGAAACACCATATATTTT. This chain joins TRBV29-1 and TRBJ1-3; D is possibly TRBD1 (5 bases). The V end was cut by 1 base, the J end by 2 bases, with 12 bases between. Germline loops: CDR1 SQVTM, CDR2 ANQGSEA. This CDR3 contains 15 residues.